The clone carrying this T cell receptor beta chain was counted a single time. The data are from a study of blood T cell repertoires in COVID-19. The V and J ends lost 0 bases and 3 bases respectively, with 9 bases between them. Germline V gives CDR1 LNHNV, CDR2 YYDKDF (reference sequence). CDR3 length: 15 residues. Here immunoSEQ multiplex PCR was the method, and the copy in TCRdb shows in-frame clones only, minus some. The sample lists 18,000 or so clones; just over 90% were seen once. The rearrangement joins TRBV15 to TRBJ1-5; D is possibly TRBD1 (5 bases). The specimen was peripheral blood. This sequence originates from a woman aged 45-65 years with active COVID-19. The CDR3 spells CATSRDPTANQPQHF. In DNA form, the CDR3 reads TGTGCCACCAGCAGAGATCCGACAGCCAATCAGCCCCAGCATTTT.